The entry below describes one T cell receptor beta chain. Antigen unknown. The CDR3 runs 19 residues. Germline CDR1 LNHDA, CDR2 SQIVND (reference sequence). Between the trimmed V and J ends, which lost 0 bases and 2 bases, there was a span of 20 bases. The data are from a study of PD-1 blockade in classical Hodgkin lymphoma. The table came from immunoSEQ multiplex PCR; TCRdb's copy has only in-frame clones and leaves some out. The table has roughly 64,000 clones, more than 80% seen once; the top ten hold around a tenth. Time point: cycle 4 day 1 (C4D1), after less than 7 weeks of nivolumab. Relapse was seen in all patients after autologous stem cell transplantation, and brentuximab vedotin exposure was variable. Study-level points and caveats: By C4D1, CD4+ diversity increased significantly, especially in complete responders. When nivolumab was started under 1 year after ASCT, patients were excluded.

The chain combines TRBV19 with TRBJ1-5; D might be TRBD1 (6 bases). The sample here was peripheral blood mononuclear cells (PBMCs), taken before the fourth cycle of nivolumab. This clonotype was sampled from a human donor with classical Hodgkin lymphoma. The CDR3 here is CASSIDLGGEFFGNQPQHF. In DNA, the CDR3 is TGTGCCAGTAGTATAGATCTAGGGGGTGAGTTTTTTGGCAATCAGCCCCAGCATTTT.